This T cell receptor (beta chain) was identified in a study of response to subunit inactivated influenza vaccine. Germline trimming cut 4 bases from V and 4 bases from J; bases unmatched to any gene: 8. Germline V CDR1 and CDR2: DFQATT, SNEGSKA (reference sequence). CDR3 length: 14 amino acids. Whole-study findings and limits: After each seasonal influenza vaccination, few new T cells are recruited, the authors suggested.

Comments on this clonotype: What it recognizes is unknown.

TCRdb re-called the RT-PCR reads with MiXCR, one entry per CDR3 protein. The sample has 550,000 to 600,000 distinct CDR3 sequences; 12% are singletons. The receptor's source is a man aged 50 or older who received an inactivated influenza vaccine. Specimen: PBMCs from blood, collected on the day of vaccination. The chain uses TRBV20-1 and TRBJ1-2, with 8 positions matching TRBD1. The CDR3: CSATDRGGIYGYTF. For the CDR3, the DNA is TGCAGTGCTACCGACAGGGGAGGTATCTATGGCTACACCTTC.